This T cell receptor (beta chain) was retrieved from a study of blood T cell repertoires in COVID-19. This table comes from immunoSEQ multiplex PCR, and its TCRdb copy is limited to in-frame clones, with some not included. Among over 70,000 clones listed, about 85% were seen once. Germline assignment: CDR1 LGHNA and CDR2 YNFKEQ. This CDR3 is 16 amino acids long. Trimming stripped 1 base from V and 1 base from J, with 11 bases between. Material for sequencing was peripheral blood. The chain joins TRBV4-2 to TRBJ2-1; maybe TRBD2 (6 bases). The source of this sequence is an elderly man with acute or convalescent COVID-19. In DNA form, the CDR3 reads TGTGCCAGCAGCCAAGGAACTAGCAGATCCTACAATGAGCAGTTCTTC. Its translation: CASSQGTSRSYNEQFF.